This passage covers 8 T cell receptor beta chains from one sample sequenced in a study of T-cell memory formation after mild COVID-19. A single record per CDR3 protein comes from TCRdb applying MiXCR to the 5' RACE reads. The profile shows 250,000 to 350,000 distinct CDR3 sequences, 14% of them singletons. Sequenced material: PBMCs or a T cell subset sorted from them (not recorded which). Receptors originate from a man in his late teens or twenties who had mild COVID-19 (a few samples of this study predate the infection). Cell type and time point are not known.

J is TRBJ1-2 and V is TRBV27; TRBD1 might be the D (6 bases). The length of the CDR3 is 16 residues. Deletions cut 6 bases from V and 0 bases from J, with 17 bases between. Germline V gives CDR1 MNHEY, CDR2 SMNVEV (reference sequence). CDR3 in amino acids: CASRPPGTPTNYGYTF. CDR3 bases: TGTGCCAGCAGGCCCCCCGGGACACCAACTAACTATGGCTACACCTTC.

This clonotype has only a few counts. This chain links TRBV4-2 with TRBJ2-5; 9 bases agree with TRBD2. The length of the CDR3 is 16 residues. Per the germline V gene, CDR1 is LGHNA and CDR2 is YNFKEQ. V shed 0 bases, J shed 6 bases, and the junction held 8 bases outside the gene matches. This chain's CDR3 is CASSQDGGSGGKTQYF. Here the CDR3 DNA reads TGTGCCAGCAGCCAAGACGGGGGTAGCGGGGGAAAGACCCAGTACTTC.

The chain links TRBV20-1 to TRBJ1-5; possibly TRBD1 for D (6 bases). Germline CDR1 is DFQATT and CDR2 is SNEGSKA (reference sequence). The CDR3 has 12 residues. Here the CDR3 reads CRVRGRDQPQHF. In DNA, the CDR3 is TGCAGAGTAAGGGGGAGAGATCAGCCCCAGCATTTT.

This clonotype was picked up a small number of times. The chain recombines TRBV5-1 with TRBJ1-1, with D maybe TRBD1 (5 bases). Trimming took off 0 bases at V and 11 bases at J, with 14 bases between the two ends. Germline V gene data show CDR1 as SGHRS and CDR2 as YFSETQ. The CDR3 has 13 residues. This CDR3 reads CASSLVQGGGAFF. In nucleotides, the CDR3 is TGCGCCAGCAGCTTGGTCCAGGGCGGTGGGGCTTTCTTT.

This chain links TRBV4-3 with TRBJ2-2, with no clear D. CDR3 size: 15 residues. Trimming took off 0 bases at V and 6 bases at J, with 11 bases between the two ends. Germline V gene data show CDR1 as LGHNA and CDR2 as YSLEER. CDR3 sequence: CASSQDQVGAGELFF. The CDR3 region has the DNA TGCGCCAGCAGCCAAGATCAAGTAGGAGCCGGGGAGCTGTTTTTT.

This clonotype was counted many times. The chain's CDR3 is CASSEGIGTFYEQYF. The CDR3 nucleotides read TGTGCCAGCAGTGAAGGGATCGGGACATTCTACGAGCAGTACTTC. V and J are TRBV6-5 and TRBJ2-7; D is possibly TRBD1 (6 bases). Between the trimmed V and J ends, which lost 5 bases and 3 bases, there was a span of 17 bases. Germline CDR1 is MNHEY and CDR2 is SVGAGI. The CDR3 has 15 amino acids.

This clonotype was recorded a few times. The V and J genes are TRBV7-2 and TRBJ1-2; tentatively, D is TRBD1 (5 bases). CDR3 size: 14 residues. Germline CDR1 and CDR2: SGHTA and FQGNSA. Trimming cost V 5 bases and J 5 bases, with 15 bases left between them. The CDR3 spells CASSPNPGYYGYTF. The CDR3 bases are TGTGCCAGCAGCCCAAACCCAGGGTATTATGGCTACACCTTC.

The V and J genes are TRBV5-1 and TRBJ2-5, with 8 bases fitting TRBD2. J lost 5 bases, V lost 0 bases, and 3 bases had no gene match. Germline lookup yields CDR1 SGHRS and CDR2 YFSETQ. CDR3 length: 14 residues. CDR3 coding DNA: TGCGCCAGCAGCTTGGGGACTAGCCCGGAGACCCAGTACTTC. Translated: CASSLGTSPETQYF.